The source of this T cell receptor (beta chain) is a study of blood T cell repertoires in COVID-19. Study-wide context: Collection of acute and convalescent COVID-19 samples took place in the United States, Italy and Spain.

Residents of about 25 US areas, aged about 18 to 89 years, made up the participants. Assay used: immunoSEQ multiplex PCR; TCRdb lists only in-frame clones, some missing. The data show some 130,000 clones, around 88% seen once. This CDR3 has 18 residues. The germline V gene has CDR1 LGHDT and CDR2 YNNKEL (reference sequence). J was trimmed by 5 bases and V by 0 bases; bases with no gene match: 11. This receptor was taken from a woman aged 45-60 years who had recovered from COVID-19. The chain couples TRBV3-1 (or the pseudogene TRBV3-2) to TRBJ2-2; the match to TRBD2 covers 8 bases. The specimen sequenced was PBMCs or T cells enriched from blood (not recorded which). The chain's CDR3 is CASSQEVPGLVLTGELFF. The DNA for the CDR3 is TGTGCCAGCAGCCAAGAGGTCCCGGGACTAGTTCTAACCGGGGAGCTGTTTTTT.